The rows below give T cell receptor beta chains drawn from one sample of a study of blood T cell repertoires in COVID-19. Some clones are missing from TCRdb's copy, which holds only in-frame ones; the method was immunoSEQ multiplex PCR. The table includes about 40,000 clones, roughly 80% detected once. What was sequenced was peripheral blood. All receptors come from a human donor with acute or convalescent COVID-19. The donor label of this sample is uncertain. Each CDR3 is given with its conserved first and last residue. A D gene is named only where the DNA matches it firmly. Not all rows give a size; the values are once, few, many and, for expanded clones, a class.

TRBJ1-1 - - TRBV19 TGTGCCAGTAGTATAAGGCCCGGGATGAACACTGAAGCTTTCTTT CASSIRPGMNTEAFF
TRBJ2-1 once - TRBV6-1 TGTGCCAGCAGTGAAAATCGACAGCGTAACAATGAGCAGTTCTTC CASSENRQRNNEQFF
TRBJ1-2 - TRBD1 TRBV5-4 TGTGCCAGCAGACTAGACAGGGGTCATGGCTACACCTTC CASRLDRGHGYTF
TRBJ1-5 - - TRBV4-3 TGCGCCAGCAGCACAAACAGGGTGGGCAATCAGCCCCAGCATTTT CASSTNRVGNQPQHF
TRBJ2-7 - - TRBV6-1 TGTGCCAGCAGTGAGACGGGGGGCTTGGGATCCTACGAGCAGTACTTC CASSETGGLGSYEQYF
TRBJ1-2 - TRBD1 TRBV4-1 TGCGCCAGCAGCCAAGGGGCAGGGGGGTATGGCTACACCTTC CASSQGAGGYGYTF
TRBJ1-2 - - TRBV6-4 TGTGCCAGCAGCAGGACAGCTGAGAGTTACTATGGCTACACCTTC CASSRTAESYYGYTF
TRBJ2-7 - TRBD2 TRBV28 TGTGCCAGCAGTTTAGGGGGGGGGACTTCCTACGAGCAGTACTTC CASSLGGGTSYEQYF
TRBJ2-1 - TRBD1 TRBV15 TGTGCCACCAGCAGAGATCTACCAGGGGGCGGTTCCGATGAGCAGTTCTTC CATSRDLPGGGSDEQFF
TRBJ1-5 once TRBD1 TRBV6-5 TGTGCCACCAAGACAGGGGGACTCAATCAGCCCCAGCATTTT CATKTGGLNQPQHF
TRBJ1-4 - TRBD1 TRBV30 TGTGCCTGGAGTGTACGGTTGGCAGGGGGAGGTGAAAAACTGTTTTTT CAWSVRLAGGGEKLFF
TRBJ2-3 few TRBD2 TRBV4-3 TGCGCCAGCAGCCAAGATTCGTCCCTCGGCGGGGGGGCCTTTAGCACAGATACGCAGTATTTT CASSQDSSLGGGAFSTDTQYF
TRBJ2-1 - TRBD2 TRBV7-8 TGTGCCAGCAGCTTATTCTTTCTTGGTTCGACCGGGACTAGCGGCCGGGGTGAGCAGTTCTTC CASSLFFLGSTGTSGRGEQFF
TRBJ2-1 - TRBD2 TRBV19 TGTGCCAGTAGTGCCCTAGCGGGCGCCTTCTACAATGAGCAGTTCTTC CASSALAGAFYNEQFF
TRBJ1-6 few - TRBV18 TGTGCCAGCTCACCACCGGGAGAGTCCACCCTCCACTTT CASSPPGESTLHF
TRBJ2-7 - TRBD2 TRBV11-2 TGTGCCAGCAGCTTAGGAGGTGCGGGAGTGGCCCACGAGCAGTACTTC CASSLGGAGVAHEQYF
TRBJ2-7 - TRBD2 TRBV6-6 TGTGCCAGCAGTCCCCGACTAGCGGGGGGCGCAGCCTACGAGCAGTACTTC CASSPRLAGGAAYEQYF
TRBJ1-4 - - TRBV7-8 TGTGCCAGCAGCCCTTACAGTCGGGGGTTTAATGAAAAACTGTTTTTT CASSPYSRGFNEKLFF
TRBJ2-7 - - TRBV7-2 TGTGCCAGCAGTCCACCGGGCAGAGAAATCCGGGACATAAGCGAGCAGTACTTC CASSPPGREIRDISEQYF
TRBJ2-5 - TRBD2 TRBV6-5 TGTGCCAGCAGCCGGACTAGCATGTACCAAGAGACCCAGTACTTC CASSRTSMYQETQYF
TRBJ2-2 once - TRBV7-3 TGTGCCAGCAGCTTAGCGGGAAACACCGGGGAGCTGTTTTTT CASSLAGNTGELFF
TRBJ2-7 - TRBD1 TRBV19 TGTGCCAGTAGTATTGACAGGGGTCCCTACGAGCAGTACTTC CASSIDRGPYEQYF
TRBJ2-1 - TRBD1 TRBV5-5 TGTGCCAGCAGCTTAAATCGGGACAGACCTAATGAGCAGTTCTTC CASSLNRDRPNEQFF
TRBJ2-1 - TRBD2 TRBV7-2 TGTGCCAGCCAGCGGGACTTAACCTACAATGAGCAGTTCTTC CASQRDLTYNEQFF
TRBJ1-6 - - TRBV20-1 TGCAGTGCTAGTCGGGGACCTACAGGGTATAATTCACCCCTCCACTTT CSASRGPTGYNSPLHF
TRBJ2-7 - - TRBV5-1 TGCGCCAGCAGCCACCCGGGAGATTCCTACGAGCAGTACTTC CASSHPGDSYEQYF
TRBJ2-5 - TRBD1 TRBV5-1 TGCGCCAGCAGCTTGTGGGGACAGGCAGGGGAGACCCAGTACTTC CASSLWGQAGETQYF
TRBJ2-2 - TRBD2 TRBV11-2 TGTGCCAGCGGATTAGCGGGGGACACCGGGGAGCTGTTTTTT CASGLAGDTGELFF
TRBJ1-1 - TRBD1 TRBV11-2 TGTGCCAGCAGATCCCGGACAGGGGGCACTGAAGCTTTCTTT CASRSRTGGTEAFF
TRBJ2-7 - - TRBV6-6 TGTGCCAGCAGTTACGGGGGGAATTACGAGCAGTACTTC CASSYGGNYEQYF
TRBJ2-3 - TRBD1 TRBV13 TGTGCCAGCAGACGTGCCGGGACAGGGGTAACAGATACGCAGTATTTT CASRRAGTGVTDTQYF
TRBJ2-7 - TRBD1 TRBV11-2 TGTGCCAGCAGCTTAGCACTCTCTTCGGGACAGTACGAGCAGTACTTC CASSLALSSGQYEQYF
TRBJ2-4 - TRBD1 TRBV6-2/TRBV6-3 TGTGCCAGCAGCGATCCCAGGGGGCAGGGGCAAAACATTCAGTACTTC CASSDPRGQGQNIQYF
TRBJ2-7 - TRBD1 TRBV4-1 TGCGCCAGCAGCCAAGCGCTTCACGGACAGGGGATTCTAGAGCAGTACTTC CASSQALHGQGILEQYF
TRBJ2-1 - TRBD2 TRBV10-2 TGCGCCAGCAGACGTACTAGCGACTACAATGAGCAGTTCTTC CASRRTSDYNEQFF
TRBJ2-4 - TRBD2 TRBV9 TGTGCCAGCAGCAACCTAGCGGGAGGGCCAAACATTCAGTACTTC CASSNLAGGPNIQYF
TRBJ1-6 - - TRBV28 TGTGCCAGCAGTTTATCCCGCGGAGACTATAATTCACCCCTCCACTTT CASSLSRGDYNSPLHF
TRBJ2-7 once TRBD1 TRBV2 TGTGCCAGCAGTGCCCACGGGACAGGGCCCTTC CASSAHGTGPF
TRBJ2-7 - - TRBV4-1 TGCGCCAGCAGCCAAATACCGGGAGAGGCTTACGAGCAGTACTTC CASSQIPGEAYEQYF
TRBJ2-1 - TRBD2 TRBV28 TGTGCCAGCAGTTTACCGGCCGGGACTAGCGGGAGAAATGAGCAGTTCTTC CASSLPAGTSGRNEQFF
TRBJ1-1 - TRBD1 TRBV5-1 TGCGCCAGCAGCGCTGGACAGGTGAACACTGAAGCTTTCTTT CASSAGQVNTEAFF